The entry that follows covers one T cell receptor beta chain sequence. The CDR3 length is 15 residues. The trim removed 4 bases at V and 4 bases at J, leaving 9 bases unmatched. Germline V gene data show CDR1 as LNHDA and CDR2 as SQIVND (reference sequence). The source of the sample is a study of Ad26.COV2.S vaccination and SARS-CoV-2 variants. Study as a whole: By the intramuscular route, Ad26.COV2.S was given once, or twice 56 days apart.

The treatment is: roughly 20 received Ad26.COV2.S at low or high dose, single or two shots; 5 received placebo; per-sample allocation not given. Repertoires come from day 63 after the first vaccine or placebo injection. TCRdb's table, derived via immunoSEQ multiplex PCR, lists solely in-frame clones and lacks some. The repertoire holds 300,000 to 500,000 clones, with about 88% as singletons. This TCR derives from a person aged 18-65 years who received the Ad26.COV2.S COVID-19 vaccine or a placebo. The gene calls are TRBV19 and TRBJ1-2; 7 bases map to TRBD1. This sample comprised peripheral blood, obtained in a trial of Ad26.COV2.S vaccine versus placebo. CDR3 DNA sequence: TGTGCCAGTAGTACGACATGGGACAGCATCTATGGCTACACCTTC. Translation: CASSTTWDSIYGYTF.